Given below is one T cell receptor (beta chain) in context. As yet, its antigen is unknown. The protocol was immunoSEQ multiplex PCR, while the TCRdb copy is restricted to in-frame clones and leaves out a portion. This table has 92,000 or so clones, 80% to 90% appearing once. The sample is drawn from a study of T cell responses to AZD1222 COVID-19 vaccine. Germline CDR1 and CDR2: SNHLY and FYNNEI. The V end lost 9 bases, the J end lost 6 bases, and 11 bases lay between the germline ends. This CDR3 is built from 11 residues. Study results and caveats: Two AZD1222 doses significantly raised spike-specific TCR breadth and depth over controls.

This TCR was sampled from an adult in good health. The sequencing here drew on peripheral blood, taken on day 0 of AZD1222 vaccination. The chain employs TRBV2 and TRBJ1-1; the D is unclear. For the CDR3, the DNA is TGTGCCAGACTCCTTTTCGCTGAAGCTTTCTTT. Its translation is CARLLFAEAFF.